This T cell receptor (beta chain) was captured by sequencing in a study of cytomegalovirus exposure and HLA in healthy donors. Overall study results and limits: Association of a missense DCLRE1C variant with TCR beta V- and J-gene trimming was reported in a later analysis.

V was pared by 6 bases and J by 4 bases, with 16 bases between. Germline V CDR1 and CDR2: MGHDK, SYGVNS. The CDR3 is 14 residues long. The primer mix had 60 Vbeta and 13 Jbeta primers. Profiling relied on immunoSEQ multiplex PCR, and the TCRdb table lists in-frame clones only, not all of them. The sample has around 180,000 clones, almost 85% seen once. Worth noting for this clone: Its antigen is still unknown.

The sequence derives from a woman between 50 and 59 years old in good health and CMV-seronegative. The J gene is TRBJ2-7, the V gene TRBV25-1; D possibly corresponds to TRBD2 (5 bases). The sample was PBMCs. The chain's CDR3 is CASSFSDLPYEQYF. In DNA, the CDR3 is TGTGCCAGCAGCTTTAGCGACCTCCCGTACGAGCAGTACTTC.